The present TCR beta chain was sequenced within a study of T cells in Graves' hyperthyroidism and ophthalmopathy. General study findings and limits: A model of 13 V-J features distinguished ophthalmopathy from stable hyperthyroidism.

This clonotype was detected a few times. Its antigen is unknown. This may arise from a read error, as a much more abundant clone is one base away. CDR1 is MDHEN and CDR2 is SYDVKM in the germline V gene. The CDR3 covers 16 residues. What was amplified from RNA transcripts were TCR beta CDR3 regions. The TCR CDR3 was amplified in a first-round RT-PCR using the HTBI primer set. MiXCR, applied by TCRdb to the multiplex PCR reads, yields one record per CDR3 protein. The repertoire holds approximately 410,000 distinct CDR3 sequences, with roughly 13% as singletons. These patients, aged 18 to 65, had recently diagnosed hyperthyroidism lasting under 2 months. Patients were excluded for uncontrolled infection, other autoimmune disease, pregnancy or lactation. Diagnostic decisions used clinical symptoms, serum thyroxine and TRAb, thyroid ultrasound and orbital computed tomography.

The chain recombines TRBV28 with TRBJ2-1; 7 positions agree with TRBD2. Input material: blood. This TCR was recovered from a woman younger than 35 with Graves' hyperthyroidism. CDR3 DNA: TGTGCCAGCAGTTTATCGGGCGGGAGCTCCTACAATGGGCAGTTCTTC. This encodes CASSLSGGSSYNGQFF.